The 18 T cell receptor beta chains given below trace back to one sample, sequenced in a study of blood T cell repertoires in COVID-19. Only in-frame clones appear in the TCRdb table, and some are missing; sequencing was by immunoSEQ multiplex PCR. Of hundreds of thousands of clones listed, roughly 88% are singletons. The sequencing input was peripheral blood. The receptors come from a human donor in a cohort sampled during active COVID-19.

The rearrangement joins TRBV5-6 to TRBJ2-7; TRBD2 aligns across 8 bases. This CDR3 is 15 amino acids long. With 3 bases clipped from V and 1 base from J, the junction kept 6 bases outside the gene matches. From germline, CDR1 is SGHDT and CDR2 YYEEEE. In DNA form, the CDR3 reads TGTGCCAGCAGCTGGACTAGCTTAATATCCTACGAGCAGTACTTC. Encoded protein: CASSWTSLISYEQYF.

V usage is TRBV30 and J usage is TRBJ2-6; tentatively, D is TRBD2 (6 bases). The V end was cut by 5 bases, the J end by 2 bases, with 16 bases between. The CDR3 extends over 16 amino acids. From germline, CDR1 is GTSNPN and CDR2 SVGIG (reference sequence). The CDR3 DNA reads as TGTGCCTGGCAAAAGGAGGGCAGGGCTGGGGCCAACGTCCTGACTTTC. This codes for CAWQKEGRAGANVLTF.

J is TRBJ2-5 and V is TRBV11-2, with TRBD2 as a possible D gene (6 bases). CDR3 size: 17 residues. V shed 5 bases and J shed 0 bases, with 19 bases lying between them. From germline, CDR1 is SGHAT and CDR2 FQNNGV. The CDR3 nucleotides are TGTGCCAGCAGCCCCATTCACGGTAGCGGTAACCAAGAGACCCAGTACTTC. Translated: CASSPIHGSGNQETQYF. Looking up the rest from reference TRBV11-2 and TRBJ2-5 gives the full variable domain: EAGVAQSPRYKIIEKRQSVAFWCNPISGHATLYWYQQILGQGPKLLIQFQNNGVVDDSQLPKDRFSAERLKGVDSTLKIQPAKLEDSAVYLCASSPIHGSGNQETQYFGPGTRLLVL.

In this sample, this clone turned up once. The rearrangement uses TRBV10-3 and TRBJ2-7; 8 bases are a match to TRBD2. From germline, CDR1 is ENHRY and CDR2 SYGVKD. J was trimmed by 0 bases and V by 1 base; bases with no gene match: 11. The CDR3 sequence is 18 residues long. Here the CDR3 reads CAISEYRLAQMSSYEQYF. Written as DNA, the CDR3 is TGTGCCATCAGTGAGTACCGACTAGCGCAGATGAGCTCCTACGAGCAGTACTTC.

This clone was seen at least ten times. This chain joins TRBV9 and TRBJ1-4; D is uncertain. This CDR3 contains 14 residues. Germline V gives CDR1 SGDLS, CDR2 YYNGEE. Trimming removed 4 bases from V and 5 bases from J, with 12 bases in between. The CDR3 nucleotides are TGTGCCAGCAGCCCTGCGGTGGTGAATGAAAAACTGTTTTTT. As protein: CASSPAVVNEKLFF.

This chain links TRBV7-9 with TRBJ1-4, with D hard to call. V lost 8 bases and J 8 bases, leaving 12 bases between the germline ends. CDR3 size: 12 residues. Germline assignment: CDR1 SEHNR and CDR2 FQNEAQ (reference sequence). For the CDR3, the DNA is TGTGCCAGCGGACTAGGTGTGGAAAAACTGTTTTTT. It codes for CASGLGVEKLFF.

The CDR3 protein is CASTFGRDSYEQYF. The CDR3 bases are TGTGCCAGCACCTTCGGCAGGGACTCCTACGAGCAGTACTTC. The rearrangement joins TRBV11-2 to TRBJ2-7; perhaps TRBD1 as D (5 bases). Between the trimmed V and J ends, which lost 7 bases and 0 bases, there was a span of 13 bases. From germline, CDR1 is SGHAT and CDR2 FQNNGV. The CDR3 loop spans 14 amino acids.

CDR3 in DNA: TGTGCCAGCAGCCCTGGACTAGCGGGCTCCTTCAACGAGCAGTACTTC. It translates to CASSPGLAGSFNEQYF. The gene calls are TRBV7-3 and TRBJ2-7; TRBD2 agrees at 11 bases. Trimming cost V 5 bases and J 5 bases; bases outside gene matches: 11. Germline V gene data show CDR1 as SGHTA and CDR2 as FQGTGA. The CDR3 is 16 residues long.

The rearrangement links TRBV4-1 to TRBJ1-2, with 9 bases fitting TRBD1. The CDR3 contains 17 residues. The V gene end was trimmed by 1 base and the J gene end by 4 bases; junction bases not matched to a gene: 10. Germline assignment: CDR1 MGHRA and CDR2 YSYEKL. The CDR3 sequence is CASSQVVTGGAGYGYTF. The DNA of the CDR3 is TGCGCCAGCAGCCAAGTCGTCACAGGGGGCGCGGGCTATGGCTACACCTTC.

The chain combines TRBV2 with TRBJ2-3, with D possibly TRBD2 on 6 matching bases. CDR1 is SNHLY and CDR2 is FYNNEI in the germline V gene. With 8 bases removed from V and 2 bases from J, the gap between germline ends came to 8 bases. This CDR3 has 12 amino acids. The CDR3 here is CASPGVTDTQYF. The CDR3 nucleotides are TGTGCCAGCCCGGGGGTCACAGATACGCAGTATTTT.

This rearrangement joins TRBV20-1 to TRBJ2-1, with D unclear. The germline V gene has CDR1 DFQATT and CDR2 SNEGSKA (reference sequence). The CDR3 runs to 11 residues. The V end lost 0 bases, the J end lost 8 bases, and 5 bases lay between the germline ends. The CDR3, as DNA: TGCAGTGCTAGAGATCACTATGAGCAGTTCTTC. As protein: CSARDHYEQFF.

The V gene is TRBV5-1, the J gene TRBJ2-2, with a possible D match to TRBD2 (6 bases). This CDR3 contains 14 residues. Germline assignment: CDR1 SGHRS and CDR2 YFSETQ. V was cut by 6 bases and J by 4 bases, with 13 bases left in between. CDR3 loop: CASIWAGFTGELFF. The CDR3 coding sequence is TGCGCCAGCATCTGGGCGGGATTCACCGGGGAGCTGTTTTTT. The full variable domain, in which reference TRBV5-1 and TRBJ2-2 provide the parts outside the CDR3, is KAGVTQTPRYLIKTRGQQVTLSCSPISGHRSVSWYQQTPGQGLQFLFEYFSETQRNKGNFPGRFSGRQFSNSRSEMNVSTLELGDSALYLCASIWAGFTGELFFGEGSRLTVL.

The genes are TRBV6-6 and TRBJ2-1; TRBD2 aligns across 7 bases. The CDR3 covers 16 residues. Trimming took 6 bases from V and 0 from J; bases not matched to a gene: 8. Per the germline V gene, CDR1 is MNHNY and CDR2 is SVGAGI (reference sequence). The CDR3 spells CASRRGAGSSYNEQFF. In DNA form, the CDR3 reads TGTGCCAGCAGACGCGGAGCGGGGAGCTCCTACAATGAGCAGTTCTTC.

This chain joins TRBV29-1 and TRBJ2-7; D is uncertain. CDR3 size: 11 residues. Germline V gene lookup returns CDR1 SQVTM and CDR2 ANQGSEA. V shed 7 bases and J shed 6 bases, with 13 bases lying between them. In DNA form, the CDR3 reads TGCAGCGCGCTAAGCACCGGCGAGCAGTACTTC. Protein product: CSALSTGEQYF.

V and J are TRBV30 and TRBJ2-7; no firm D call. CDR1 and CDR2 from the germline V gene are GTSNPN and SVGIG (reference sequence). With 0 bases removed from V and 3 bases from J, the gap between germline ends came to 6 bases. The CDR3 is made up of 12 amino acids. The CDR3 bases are TGTGCCTGGAGTGTACGAGACTACGAGCAGTACTTC. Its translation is CAWSVRDYEQYF.

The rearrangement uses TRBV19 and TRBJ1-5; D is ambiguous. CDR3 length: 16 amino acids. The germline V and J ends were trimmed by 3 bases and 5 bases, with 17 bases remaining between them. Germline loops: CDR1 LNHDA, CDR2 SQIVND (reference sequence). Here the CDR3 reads CASSIGGTIWDQPQHF. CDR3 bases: TGTGCCAGTAGTATCGGAGGTACAATTTGGGATCAGCCCCAGCATTTT.

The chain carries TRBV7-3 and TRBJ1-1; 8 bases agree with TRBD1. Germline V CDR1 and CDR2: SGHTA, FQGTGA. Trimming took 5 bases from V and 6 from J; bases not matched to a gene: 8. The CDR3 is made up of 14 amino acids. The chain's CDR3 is CASSLGQGIPEAFF. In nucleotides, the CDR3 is TGTGCCAGCAGCCTAGGACAGGGAATCCCTGAAGCTTTCTTT.

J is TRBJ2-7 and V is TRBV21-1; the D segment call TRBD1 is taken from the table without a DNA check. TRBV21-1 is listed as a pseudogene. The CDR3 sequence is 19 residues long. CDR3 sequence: CASSKGWDRGHNFSYEQYF. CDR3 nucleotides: TGTGCCAGCAGCAAAGGGTGGGACAGGGGGCATAATTTCTCCTACGAGCAGTACTTC.